This TCR beta chain was recorded in a study of response to subunit inactivated influenza vaccine. TCRdb reprocessed the RT-PCR reads with MiXCR, giving one entry per CDR3 protein. The sample includes under 550,000 distinct CDR3 sequences, roughly 7.9% of them seen just once. Germline V gene data show CDR1 as SQVTM and CDR2 as ANQGSEA. V was trimmed by 4 bases and J by 7 bases, leaving 4 bases between them. This CDR3 has 9 amino acids. This clonotype has a count of ten or more. What it binds is not known. General study findings and limits: After each seasonal influenza vaccination, few new T cells are recruited, the authors suggested.

The source material was PBMCs from blood, sampled less than 30 months after vaccination. This TCR was sampled from a man aged 50-75 years who received an inactivated influenza vaccine. The chain employs TRBV29-1 and TRBJ1-2; D is uncertain. CDR3 loop: CSVGSGYTF. The CDR3, as DNA: TGCAGCGTTGGAAGTGGCTACACCTTC.